This TCR beta chain was documented in a study of beta chain features in type 1 diabetes. Study outcomes and limitations: Significant though moderate, a shortening of TCRB CDR3s appeared in all four CD4+ subsets of Type 1 diabetes patients.

Since all of the isolated RNA was reverse transcribed, expressed TCRB transcripts were what got sequenced. The protocol was immunoSEQ multiplex PCR, while the TCRdb copy is restricted to in-frame clones and leaves out a portion. The sample carries approximately 730,000 clones, 10% to 15% recorded once. This clone was recorded a few times. Antigen unknown. Germline V gene lookup returns CDR1 GTSNPN and CDR2 SVGIG (reference sequence). With 0 bases removed from V and 2 bases from J, the gap between germline ends came to 5 bases. This CDR3 region has 12 residues. A single heparinised draw of approximately 110 mL on average was taken per donor. The purity of all sorted populations exceeded 95%.

The chain employs TRBV30 and TRBJ2-7; no definite D call. Specimen: naive CD4+ T cells from blood. The TCR originated in a young man with type 1 diabetes. The CDR3 DNA sequence: TGTGCCTGGAGTGTAAGTCCCTACGAGCAGTACTTC. Protein sequence: CAWSVSPYEQYF.